These 21 T cell receptor beta chains were sequenced from one sample in a study of T-cell reconstitution after alpha-beta-depleted transplantation in children. Construction of the TCRbeta library involved unique molecular identifiers. Via MiXCR, TCRdb re-called the PCR reads, giving one row per CDR3 protein. The table has just under 550,000 distinct CDR3 sequences, about 16% seen once; the top ten hold 3.3%. The input for sequencing was PBMCs from the stem cell graft donor, taken from the stem cell graft. Receptor source: a human donor who donated a stem cell graft to a child with acute lymphoblastic leukemia.

This clonotype was detected only a few times. The rearrangement uses TRBV4-1 and TRBJ2-7, with D perhaps matching TRBD1 or TRBD2 (5 bases each). In germline, CDR1 is MGHRA, CDR2 YSYEKL. Between the trimmed V and J ends, which lost 4 bases and 0 bases, there was a span of 10 bases. The CDR3 totals 14 residues. CDR3 coding DNA: TGCGCCAGCAGCCGTCCAGGGAGCTCCTACGAGCAGTACTTC. Encoded protein: CASSRPGSSYEQYF.

CDR3 in amino acids: CASSYSNGIAPNTEAFF. In DNA form, the CDR3 reads TGTGCCAGCAGTTACTCGAATGGTATAGCTCCAAACACTGAAGCTTTCTTT. The rearrangement links TRBV6-5 to TRBJ1-1; unclear D gene. The germline gives CDR1 MNHEY, CDR2 SVGAGI. The CDR3 totals 17 residues. V shed 0 bases and J shed 2 bases, with 16 bases lying between them.

This clonotype has a count of ten or more. The chain uses TRBV20-1 and TRBJ2-7; the D is unclear. This CDR3 has 12 residues. Germline V CDR1 and CDR2: DFQATT, SNEGSKA (reference sequence). V was pared by 0 bases and J by 3 bases, with 6 bases between. CDR3 sequence: CSARDQGYEQYF. The CDR3 nucleotides read TGCAGTGCTAGAGATCAAGGCTACGAGCAGTACTTC.

This chain joins TRBV5-1 and TRBJ1-2, with D possibly TRBD1 on 5 matching bases. The germline V and J ends were trimmed by 2 bases and 2 bases, with 16 bases remaining between them. Germline-derived CDR1 and CDR2 are SGHRS and YFSETQ. The CDR3 length is 16 residues. As DNA, the CDR3 is TGCGCCAGCAGCTTACCTTCCGGGACGGAAAACTATGGCTACACCTTC. It translates to CASSLPSGTENYGYTF. The entire variable domain, with the rest obtained from reference TRBV5-1 and TRBJ1-2, is as follows: KAGVTQTPRYLIKTRGQQVTLSCSPISGHRSVSWYQQTPGQGLQFLFEYFSETQRNKGNFPGRFSGRQFSNSRSEMNVSTLELGDSALYLCASSLPSGTENYGYTFGSGTRLTVV.

This clonotype showed up many times. The chain has TRBV29-1 and TRBJ2-5, with 7 bases fitting TRBD1. CDR1 and CDR2 from the germline V gene are SQVTM and ANQGSEA. The J segment lost 5 bases and the V segment lost 4 bases, leaving 7 bases of the junction unmatched. The CDR3 extends over 13 amino acids. This CDR3 is CSVGQGLGETQYF. CDR3 coding DNA: TGCAGCGTTGGACAGGGTTTGGGGGAGACCCAGTACTTC.

The CDR3 DNA reads as TGTGCCAGCAGCCAACAGCCGACAGGCCGGGAGACCCAGTACTTC. As protein: CASSQQPTGRETQYF. This chain uses TRBV3-1 with TRBJ2-5; perhaps TRBD1 as D (6 bases). V was pared by 2 bases and J by 5 bases, with 15 bases between. The CDR3 is 15 residues long. Germline V gene lookup returns CDR1 LGHDT and CDR2 YNNKEL (reference sequence).

This clonotype has a handful of counts. The rearrangement joins TRBV4-1 to TRBJ2-7; tentative D call: TRBD2 (5 bases). Germline CDR1 MGHRA, CDR2 YSYEKL. The CDR3 runs 13 residues. The ends were cut back, 3 bases at V and 2 bases at J, with 8 bases in the middle. The CDR3 DNA sequence: TGCGCCAGCAGCCAGATCGGGGCCTACGAGCAGTACTTC. Encoded protein: CASSQIGAYEQYF.

In its sample, this clonotype was seen a few times. The rearrangement joins TRBV18 to TRBJ2-7; 7 bases fit TRBD2. The CDR3 sequence is 14 residues long. Trimming cost V 6 bases and J 3 bases; bases outside gene matches: 8. Germline-derived CDR1 and CDR2 are KGHSH and LQKENI. For the CDR3, the DNA is TGTGCCAGCTCCCGGTCTAGCGGAGACTACGAGCAGTACTTC. Its protein is CASSRSSGDYEQYF. The full variable domain, in which reference TRBV18 and TRBJ2-7 provide the parts outside the CDR3, is NAGVMQNPRHLVRRRGQEARLRCSPMKGHSHVYWYRQLPEEGLKFMVYLQKENIIDESGMPKERFSAEFPKEGPSILRIQQVVRGDSAAYFCASSRSSGDYEQYFGPGTRLTVT.

This chain connects TRBV7-2 to TRBJ1-2; D is unresolved. The CDR3 consists of 12 residues. Germline lookup yields CDR1 SGHTA and CDR2 FQGNSA. V lost 4 bases to trimming and J lost 7 bases, with 10 bases between them. CDR3 in DNA: TGTGCCAGCAGCTCAACGGTTGCTGGCTACACCTTC. This sequence encodes CASSSTVAGYTF.

This clonotype appeared a few times. The CDR3 sequence: CATSWDRGYQPQHF. CDR3 in DNA: TGTGCCACCAGCTGGGACAGGGGGTATCAGCCCCAGCATTTT. This chain connects TRBV15 to TRBJ1-5; 11 nucleotides line up with TRBD1. CDR3 length: 14 amino acids. Unmatched junction bases numbered 2, after V lost 5 bases and J lost 5 bases. Germline V lookup: CDR1 LNHNV, CDR2 YYDKDF (reference sequence).

V usage is TRBV10-3 and J usage is TRBJ1-1; D gene ambiguous. The CDR3 sequence is 15 residues long. The V end was cut by 0 bases, the J end by 0 bases, with 8 bases between. Per germline, CDR1 ENHRY and CDR2 SYGVKD. CDR3 amino acids: CAISESNGLNTEAFF. In nucleotides, the CDR3 is TGTGCCATCAGTGAGTCGAACGGGTTGAACACTGAAGCTTTCTTT.

This clonotype was observed at least ten times. The chain links TRBV12-3 or TRBV12-4 to TRBJ1-2, with no clear D. The length of the CDR3 is 13 residues. V lost 0 bases and J lost 7, with 9 bases in between. CDR3 in amino acids: CASSLAGYGGYTF. The CDR3 DNA is TGTGCCAGCAGTTTAGCAGGGTATGGTGGCTACACCTTC.

This chain joins TRBV9 and TRBJ1-3; D not certain. Germline CDR1 and CDR2: SGDLS and YYNGEE. With 0 bases removed from V and 0 bases from J, the gap between germline ends came to 4 bases. The CDR3 is 14 amino acids. CDR3 amino acids: CASSVAPSGNTIYF. The CDR3 DNA reads as TGTGCCAGCAGCGTAGCCCCCTCTGGAAACACCATATATTTT.

The chain recombines TRBV5-1 with TRBJ1-2; 7 positions match TRBD1. This CDR3 is 15 amino acids long. J lost 2 bases, V lost 2 bases, and 6 bases had no gene match. Germline V gene lookup returns CDR1 SGHRS and CDR2 YFSETQ. CDR3 loop: CASSFMETGNYGYTF. The CDR3 DNA sequence: TGCGCCAGCAGCTTCATGGAGACAGGGAACTATGGCTACACCTTC. Drawing the rest from reference TRBV5-1 and TRBJ1-2, the complete variable domain is KAGVTQTPRYLIKTRGQQVTLSCSPISGHRSVSWYQQTPGQGLQFLFEYFSETQRNKGNFPGRFSGRQFSNSRSEMNVSTLELGDSALYLCASSFMETGNYGYTFGSGTRLTVV.

The sample holds many counts of this clonotype. The chain is built from TRBV2 and TRBJ2-7; no firm D call. The CDR3 has 13 residues. The V end lost 7 bases, the J end lost 0 bases, and 10 bases lay between the germline ends. Germline CDR1 and CDR2: SNHLY and FYNNEI. As DNA, the CDR3 is TGTGCCAGCATGAAGCGCCTCTCCTACGAGCAGTACTTC. This encodes CASMKRLSYEQYF.

The genes are TRBV20-1 and TRBJ1-5; D is unclear. This CDR3 comprises 14 residues. V was clipped by 0 bases and J by 4 bases, with 10 bases between them. Per germline, CDR1 DFQATT and CDR2 SNEGSKA (reference sequence). The CDR3 loop reads CSARDQRFNQPQHF. CDR3 nucleotide sequence: TGCAGTGCTAGAGATCAGCGGTTTAATCAGCCCCAGCATTTT.

The V and J genes are TRBV12-3 or TRBV12-4 and TRBJ2-7; D unclear. This CDR3 is built from 12 residues. V was clipped by 3 bases and J by 7 bases, with 10 bases between them. In DNA, the CDR3 is TGTGCCAGCAGTTTCCAGTCTACGGAGCAGTACTTC. Residues: CASSFQSTEQYF.

This clonotype was counted a few times. The V gene is TRBV27, the J gene TRBJ2-3, with D maybe TRBD2 (5 bases). Germline values: CDR1 MNHEY, CDR2 SMNVEV (reference sequence). This CDR3 has 15 amino acids. V lost 5 bases, J lost 2 bases, and 14 bases lay in between. CDR3 DNA sequence: TGTGCCAGCAGTGAGCGGAGCGATGACACAGATACGCAGTATTTT. Its translation is CASSERSDDTDTQYF.

V usage is TRBV12-3 or TRBV12-4 and J usage is TRBJ2-7; 11 bases map to TRBD2. The V segment lost 5 bases and the J segment 4 bases; nucleotides outside the gene matches: 4. There are 14 residues in the CDR3. The CDR3 is CASSRLAGGYEQYF. The CDR3, as DNA: TGTGCCAGCAGTCGGCTAGCGGGAGGTTACGAGCAGTACTTC.

V gene TRBV6-1 combines with J gene TRBJ2-3; 11 bases match TRBD2. V lost 5 bases and J lost 7; bases outside the gene matches: 8. The CDR3 loop spans 15 amino acids. Germline V gene data show CDR1 as MNHNS and CDR2 as SASEGT. DNA of the CDR3: TGTGCCAGCAGTAATAGCGGGAGGGCTGTGTATACGCAGTATTTT. This translates into CASSNSGRAVYTQYF.

The genes are TRBV12-3 or TRBV12-4 and TRBJ2-5; either TRBD1 or TRBD2 may supply D (5 bases each). The CDR3 runs 13 residues. The V end was cut by 5 bases, the J end by 5 bases, with 12 bases between. The DNA of the CDR3 is TGTGCCAGCAGTCTGTGGGGGACGGAGACCCAGTACTTC. It encodes CASSLWGTETQYF.